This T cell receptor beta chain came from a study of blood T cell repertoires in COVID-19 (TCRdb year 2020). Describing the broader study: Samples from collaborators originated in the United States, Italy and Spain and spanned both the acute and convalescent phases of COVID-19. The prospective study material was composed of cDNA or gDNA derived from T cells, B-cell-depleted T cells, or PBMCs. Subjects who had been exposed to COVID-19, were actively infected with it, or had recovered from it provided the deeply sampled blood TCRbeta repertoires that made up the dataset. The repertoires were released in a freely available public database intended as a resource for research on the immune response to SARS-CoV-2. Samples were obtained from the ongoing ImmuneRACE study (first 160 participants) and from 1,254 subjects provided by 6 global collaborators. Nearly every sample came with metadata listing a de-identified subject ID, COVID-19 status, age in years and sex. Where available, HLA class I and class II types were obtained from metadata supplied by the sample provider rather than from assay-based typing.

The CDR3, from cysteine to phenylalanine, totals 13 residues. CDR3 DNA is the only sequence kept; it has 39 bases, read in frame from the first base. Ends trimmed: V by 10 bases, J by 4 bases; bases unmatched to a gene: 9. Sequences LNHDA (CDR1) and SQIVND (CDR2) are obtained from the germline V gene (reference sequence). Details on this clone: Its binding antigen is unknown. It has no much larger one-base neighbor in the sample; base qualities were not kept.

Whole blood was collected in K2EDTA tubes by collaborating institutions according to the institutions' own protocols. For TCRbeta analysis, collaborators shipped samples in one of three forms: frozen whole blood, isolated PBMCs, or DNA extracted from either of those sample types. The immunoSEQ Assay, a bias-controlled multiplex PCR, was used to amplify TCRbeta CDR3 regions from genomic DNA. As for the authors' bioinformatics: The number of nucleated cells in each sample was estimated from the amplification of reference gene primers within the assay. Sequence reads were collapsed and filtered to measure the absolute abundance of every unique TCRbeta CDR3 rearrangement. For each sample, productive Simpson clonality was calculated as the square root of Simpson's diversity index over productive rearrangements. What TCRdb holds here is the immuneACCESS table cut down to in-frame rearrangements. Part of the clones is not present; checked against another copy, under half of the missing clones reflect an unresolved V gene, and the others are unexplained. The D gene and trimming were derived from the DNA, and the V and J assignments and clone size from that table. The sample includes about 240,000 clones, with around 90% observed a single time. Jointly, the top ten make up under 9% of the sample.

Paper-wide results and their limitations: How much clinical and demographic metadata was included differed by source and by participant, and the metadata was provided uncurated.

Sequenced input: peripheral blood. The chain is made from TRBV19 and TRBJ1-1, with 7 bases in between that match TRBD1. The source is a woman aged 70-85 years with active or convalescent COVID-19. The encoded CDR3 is CATVDRWVTEAFF. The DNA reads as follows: TGTGCCACCGTGGACAGGTGGGTCACTGAAGCTTTCTTT.